Detailed here is one TCR beta chain. At the DNA level, this CDR3 is encoded by other sequences in the same sample as well. Assay runs were performed at deep level. Authors' methods: Filtering differed for immunoSEQ, which gave only junction sequences without quality scores. TCRdb keeps only in-frame clones here, not all; method: immunoSEQ multiplex PCR. The D gene and trimming were derived from the DNA, and the V and J assignments and clone size from that table. Of around 2,000,000 clones listed, roughly 94% were seen once; the top ten hold under 0.15%. The V gene's germline CDR1 is LNHDA and CDR2 SQIVND (reference sequence). The CDR3 is 12 residues long. Germline trimming cut 10 bases from V and 2 bases from J; bases unmatched to any gene: 3. These data are taken from a study of shared clonotypes between healthy human individuals.

This TCR was sampled from a man in his late teens or twenties in good health. The sequenced sample consisted of naive CD4+ T cells sorted from blood. Subset reported: CD45RA+ positively selected. The J gene is TRBJ2-5, the V gene TRBV19, with 8 bases aligning to TRBD1. The CDR3 is CATRTGQETQYF. CDR3 DNA: TGTGCCACCCGGACAGGGCAAGAGACCCAGTACTTC.